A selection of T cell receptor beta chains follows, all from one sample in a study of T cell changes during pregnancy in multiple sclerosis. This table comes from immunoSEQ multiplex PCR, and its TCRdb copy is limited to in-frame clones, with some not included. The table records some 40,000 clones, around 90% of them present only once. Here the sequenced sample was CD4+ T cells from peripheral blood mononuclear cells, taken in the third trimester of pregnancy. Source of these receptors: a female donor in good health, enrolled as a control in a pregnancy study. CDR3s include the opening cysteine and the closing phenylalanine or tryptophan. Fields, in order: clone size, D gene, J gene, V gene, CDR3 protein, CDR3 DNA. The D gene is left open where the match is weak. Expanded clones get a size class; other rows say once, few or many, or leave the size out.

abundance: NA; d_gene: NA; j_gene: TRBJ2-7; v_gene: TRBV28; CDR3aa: CASTTLTAVPYEQYF; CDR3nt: TGTGCCAGCACTACACTGACAGCCGTCCCCTACGAGCAGTACTTC
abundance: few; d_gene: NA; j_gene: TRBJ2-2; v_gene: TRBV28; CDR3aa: CATHPWRSTGELFF; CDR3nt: TGTGCCACGCATCCTTGGCGGAGTACCGGGGAGCTGTTTTTT
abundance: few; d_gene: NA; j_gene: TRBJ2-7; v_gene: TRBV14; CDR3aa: CASSPLGRKTNEQYF; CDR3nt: TGTGCCAGCAGCCCCTTAGGCAGGAAAACCAACGAGCAGTACTTC
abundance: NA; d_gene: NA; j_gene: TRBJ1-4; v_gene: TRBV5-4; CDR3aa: CASSFRRGNEKLFF; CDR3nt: TGTGCCAGCAGCTTTCGCAGGGGAAATGAAAAACTGTTTTTT
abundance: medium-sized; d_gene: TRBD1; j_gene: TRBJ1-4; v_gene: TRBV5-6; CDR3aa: CASSLAGGFEKLFF; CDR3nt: TGTGCCAGCAGCTTGGCAGGGGGCTTTGAAAAACTGTTTTTT
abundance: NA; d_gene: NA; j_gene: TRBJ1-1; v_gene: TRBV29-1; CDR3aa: CSVDRANTEAFF; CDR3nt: TGCAGCGTTGATCGAGCTAACACTGAAGCTTTCTTT
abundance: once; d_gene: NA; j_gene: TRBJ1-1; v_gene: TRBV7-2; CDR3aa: CASSLQGGWTEAFF; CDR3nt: TGTGCCAGCAGCTTACAGGGAGGGTGGACTGAAGCTTTCTTT
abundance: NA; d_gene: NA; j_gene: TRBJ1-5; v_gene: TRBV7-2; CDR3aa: CASSLARGGVGNQPQHF; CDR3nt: TGTGCCAGCAGCTTAGCCAGGGGTGGCGTCGGCAATCAGCCCCAGCATTTT
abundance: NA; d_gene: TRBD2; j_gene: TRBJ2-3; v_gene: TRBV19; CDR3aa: CASSSLAGADTQYF; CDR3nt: TGTGCCAGTAGTAGTCTAGCGGGGGCAGATACGCAGTATTTT
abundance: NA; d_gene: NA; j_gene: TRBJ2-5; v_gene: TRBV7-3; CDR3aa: CASSSKGGGGETQYF; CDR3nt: TGTGCCAGCAGCTCAAAGGGTGGGGGAGGAGAGACCCAGTACTTC
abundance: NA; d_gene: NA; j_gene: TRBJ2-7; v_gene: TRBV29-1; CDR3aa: CSVLSWAGPHEQYF; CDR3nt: TGCAGCGTTCTTTCCTGGGCGGGTCCCCACGAGCAGTACTTC
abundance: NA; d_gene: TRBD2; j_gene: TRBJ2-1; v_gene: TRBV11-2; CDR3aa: CASSLVTSGETEQFF; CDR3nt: TGTGCCAGCAGCTTAGTGACTAGCGGGGAGACTGAGCAGTTCTTC
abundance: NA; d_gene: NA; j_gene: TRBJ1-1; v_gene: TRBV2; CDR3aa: CASSVGGLNTEAFF; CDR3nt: TGTGCCAGCAGTGTTGGGGGCCTGAACACTGAAGCTTTCTTT
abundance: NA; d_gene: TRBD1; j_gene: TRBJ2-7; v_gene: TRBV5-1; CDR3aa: CASSFSGGKSEQYF; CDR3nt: TGCGCCAGCAGCTTCTCAGGGGGCAAAAGCGAGCAGTACTTC
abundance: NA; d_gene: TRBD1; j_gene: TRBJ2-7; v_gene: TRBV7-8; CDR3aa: CASSHMAQGALYEQYF; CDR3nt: TGTGCCAGCAGCCACATGGCGCAGGGGGCGTTATACGAGCAGTACTTC
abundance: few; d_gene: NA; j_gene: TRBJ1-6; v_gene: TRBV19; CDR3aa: CASSSGPGKAGSPLHF; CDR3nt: TGTGCCAGTAGTAGCGGGCCCGGGAAGGCAGGTTCACCCCTCCACTTT
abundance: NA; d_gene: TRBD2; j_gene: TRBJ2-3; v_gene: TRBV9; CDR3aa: CASSSPPASGRTDTQYF; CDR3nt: TGTGCCAGCAGCTCCCCGCCGGCTAGCGGGAGAACAGATACGCAGTATTTT
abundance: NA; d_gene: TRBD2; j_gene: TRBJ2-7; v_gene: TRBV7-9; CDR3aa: CASSLTSGRTYEQYF; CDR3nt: TGTGCCAGCAGCTTGACTAGCGGGAGGACCTACGAGCAGTACTTC
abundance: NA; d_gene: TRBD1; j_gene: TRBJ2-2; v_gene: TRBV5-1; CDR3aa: CASSLGPGQGYTGELFF; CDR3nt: TGCGCCAGCAGCTTGGGGCCGGGACAGGGTTACACCGGGGAGCTGTTTTTT
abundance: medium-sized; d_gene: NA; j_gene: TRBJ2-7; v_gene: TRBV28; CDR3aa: CASSSPSQARTYEQYF; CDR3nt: TGTGCCAGCAGTTCTCCCTCTCAGGCCCGCACCTACGAGCAGTACTTC
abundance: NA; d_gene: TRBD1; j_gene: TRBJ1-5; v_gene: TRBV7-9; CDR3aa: CASSPGTGNLPQHF; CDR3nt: TGTGCCAGCAGTCCCGGGACAGGGAATTTGCCCCAGCATTTT
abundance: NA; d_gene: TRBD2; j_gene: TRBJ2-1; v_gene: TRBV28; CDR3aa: CATTFWGGRSNEQFF; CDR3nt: TGTGCCACCACGTTTTGGGGGGGACGCAGCAATGAGCAGTTCTTC
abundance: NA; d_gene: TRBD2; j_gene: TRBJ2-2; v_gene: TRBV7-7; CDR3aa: CASTKLAGDETGELFF; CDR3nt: TGTGCTAGCACCAAACTAGCGGGGGATGAAACCGGGGAGCTGTTTTTT
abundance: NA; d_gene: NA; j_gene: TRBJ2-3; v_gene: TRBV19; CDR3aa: CASSARTGQDTQYF; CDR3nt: TGTGCCAGTAGTGCCCGAACAGGGCAAGATACGCAGTATTTT
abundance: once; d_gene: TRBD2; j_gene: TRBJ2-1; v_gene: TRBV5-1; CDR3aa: CASSFTGGTINEQFF; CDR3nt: TGCGCCAGCAGCTTCACGGGAGGGACTATCAATGAGCAGTTCTTC
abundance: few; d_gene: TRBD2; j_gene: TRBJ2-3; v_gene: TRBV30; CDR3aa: CAWTWGRVKTQYF; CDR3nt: TGTGCCTGGACATGGGGGAGGGTCAAGACGCAGTATTTT
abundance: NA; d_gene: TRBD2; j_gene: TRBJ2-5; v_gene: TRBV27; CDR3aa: CGTWEGQETQYF; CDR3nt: TGTGGCACATGGGAGGGCCAAGAGACCCAGTACTTC
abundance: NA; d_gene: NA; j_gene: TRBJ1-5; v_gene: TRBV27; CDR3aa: CASSLGGPNQPQHF; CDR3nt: TGTGCCAGCAGTTTGGGGGGGCCCAATCAGCCCCAGCATTTT
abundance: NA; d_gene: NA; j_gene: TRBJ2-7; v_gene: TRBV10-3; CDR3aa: CAISQGREQYF; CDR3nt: TGTGCCATCAGCCAGGGCCGCGAGCAGTACTTC
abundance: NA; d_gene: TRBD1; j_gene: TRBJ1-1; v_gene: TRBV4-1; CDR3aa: CASSRGGQGLEAFF; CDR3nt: TGCGCCAGCAGCCGGGGGGGACAGGGCCTTGAAGCTTTCTTT
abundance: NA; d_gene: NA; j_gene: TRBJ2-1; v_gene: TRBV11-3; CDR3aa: CASSLDSELDNEQFF; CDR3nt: TGTGCCAGCAGCTTAGATAGCGAACTCGACAATGAGCAGTTCTTC
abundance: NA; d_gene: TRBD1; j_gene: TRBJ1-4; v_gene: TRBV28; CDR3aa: CASSVGQALRLNEKLFF; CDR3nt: TGTGCCAGCAGCGTTGGACAGGCTCTTCGTCTTAATGAAAAACTGTTTTTT
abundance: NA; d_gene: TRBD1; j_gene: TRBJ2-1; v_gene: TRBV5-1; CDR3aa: CASSYTRDRVYNEQFF; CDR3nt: TGCGCCAGCAGCTATACACGGGACAGGGTATACAATGAGCAGTTCTTC
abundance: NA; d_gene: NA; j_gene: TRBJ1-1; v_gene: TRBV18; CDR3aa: CASSPGQTNTEAFF; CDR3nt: TGTGCCAGCTCACCCGGACAGACGAACACTGAAGCTTTCTTT
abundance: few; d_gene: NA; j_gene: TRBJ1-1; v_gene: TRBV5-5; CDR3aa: CASSLILGAGAFF; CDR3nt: TGTGCCAGCAGCTTAATTCTAGGGGCGGGGGCTTTCTTT
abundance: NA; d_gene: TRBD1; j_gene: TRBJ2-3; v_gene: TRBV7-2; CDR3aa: CASSFDRAPTDTQYF; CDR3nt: TGTGCCAGCAGCTTCGACAGGGCGCCCACAGATACGCAGTATTTT
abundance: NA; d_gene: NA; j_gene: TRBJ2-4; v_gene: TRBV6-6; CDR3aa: CASSPDRNIQYF; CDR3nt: TGTGCCAGCAGCCCGGACAGAAACATTCAGTACTTC
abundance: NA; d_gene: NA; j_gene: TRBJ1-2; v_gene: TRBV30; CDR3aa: CAWSDIGGGGGYTF; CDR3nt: TGTGCCTGGAGTGATATAGGGGGGGGAGGAGGCTACACCTTC
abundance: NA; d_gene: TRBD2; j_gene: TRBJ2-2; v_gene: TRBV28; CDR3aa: CASSLGTRDTGELFF; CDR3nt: TGTGCCAGCAGTTTAGGGACTAGAGACACCGGGGAGCTGTTTTTT
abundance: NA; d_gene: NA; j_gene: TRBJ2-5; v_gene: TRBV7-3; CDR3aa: CASSLRPQETQYF; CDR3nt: TGTGCCAGCAGCTTGCGTCCCCAAGAGACCCAGTACTTC
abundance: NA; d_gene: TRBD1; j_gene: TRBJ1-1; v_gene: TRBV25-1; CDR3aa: CASSEYEGQGEDSEAFF; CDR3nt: TGTGCCAGCAGTGAATATGAGGGACAGGGCGAAGATTCTGAAGCTTTCTTT
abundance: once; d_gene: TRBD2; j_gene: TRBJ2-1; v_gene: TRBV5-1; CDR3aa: CASSAGTSGLPSYNEQFF; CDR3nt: TGCGCCAGCAGCGCCGGGACTAGCGGGCTCCCCTCCTACAATGAGCAGTTCTTC
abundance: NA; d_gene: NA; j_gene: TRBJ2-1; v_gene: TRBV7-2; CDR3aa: CASSLTSGLPINEQFF; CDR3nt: TGTGCCAGCAGCTTAACCTCAGGGCTTCCGATTAATGAGCAGTTCTTC
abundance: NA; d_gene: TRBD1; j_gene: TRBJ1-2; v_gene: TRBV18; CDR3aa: CASSPRTGDKDGYTF; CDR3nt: TGTGCCAGCTCACCACGAACAGGGGATAAGGATGGCTACACCTTC
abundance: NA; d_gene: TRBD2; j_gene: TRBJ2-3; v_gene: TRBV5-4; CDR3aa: CASSYSGGVQDTQYF; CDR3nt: TGTGCCAGCAGCTATAGCGGGGGGGTGCAGGATACGCAGTATTTT
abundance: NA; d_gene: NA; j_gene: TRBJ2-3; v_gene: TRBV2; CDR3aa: CASSESAATDTQYF; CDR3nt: TGTGCCAGCAGTGAGTCAGCGGCCACAGATACGCAGTATTTT
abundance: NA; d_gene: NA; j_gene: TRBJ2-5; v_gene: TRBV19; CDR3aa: CASSKQGWETQYF; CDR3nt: TGTGCCAGTAGTAAACAGGGTTGGGAGACCCAGTACTTC
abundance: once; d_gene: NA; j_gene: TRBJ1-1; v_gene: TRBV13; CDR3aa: CASSLTGKNTEAFF; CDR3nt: TGTGCCAGCAGCCTTACCGGGAAGAACACTGAAGCTTTCTTT
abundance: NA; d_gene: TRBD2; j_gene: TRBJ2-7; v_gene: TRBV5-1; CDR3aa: CASSLVEGLSYEQYF; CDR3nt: TGCGCCAGCAGCTTGGTGGAGGGACTATCCTACGAGCAGTACTTC
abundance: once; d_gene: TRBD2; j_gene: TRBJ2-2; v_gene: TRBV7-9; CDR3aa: CASSLTSGGNTGELFF; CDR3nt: TGTGCCAGCAGCTTAACTAGCGGGGGAAACACCGGGGAGCTGTTTTTT